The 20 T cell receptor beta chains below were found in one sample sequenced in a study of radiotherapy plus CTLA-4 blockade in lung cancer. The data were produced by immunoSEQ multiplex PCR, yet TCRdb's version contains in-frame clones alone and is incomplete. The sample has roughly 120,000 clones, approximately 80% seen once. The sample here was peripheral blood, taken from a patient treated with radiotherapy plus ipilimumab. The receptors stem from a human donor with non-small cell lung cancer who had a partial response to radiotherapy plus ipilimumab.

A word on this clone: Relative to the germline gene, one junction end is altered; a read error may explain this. DNA for the CDR3: TGTGCCAGTAGTATTAAGGCTAGCTCCCACAATGAGCAGTTCTTC. As protein: CASSIKASSHNEQFF. This sequence joins TRBV19 and TRBJ2-1, with D possibly TRBD2 on 5 matching bases. Germline values: CDR1 LNHDA, CDR2 SQIVND (reference sequence). The CDR3 is made up of 15 amino acids.

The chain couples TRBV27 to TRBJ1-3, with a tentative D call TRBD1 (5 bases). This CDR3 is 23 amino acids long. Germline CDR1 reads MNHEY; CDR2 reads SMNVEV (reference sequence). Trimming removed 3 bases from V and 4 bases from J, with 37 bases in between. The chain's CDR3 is CASSFFVVICRVRLRTLGNTIYF. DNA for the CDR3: TGTGCCAGCAGTTTTTTTGTCGTCATATGCAGGGTGCGTCTTAGGACGCTCGGAAACACCATATATTTT.

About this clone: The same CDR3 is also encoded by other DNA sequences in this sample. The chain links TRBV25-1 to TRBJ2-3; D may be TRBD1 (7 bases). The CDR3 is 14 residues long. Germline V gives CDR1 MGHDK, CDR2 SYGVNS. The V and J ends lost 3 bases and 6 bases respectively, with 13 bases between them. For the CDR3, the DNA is TGTGCCAGCAGTGAGGAGGGGGCGACGGATACGCAGTATTTT. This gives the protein CASSEEGATDTQYF.

In DNA form, the CDR3 reads TGTGCCAGCAGTCTGATAGGGAGTTTTAATTCACCCCTCCACTTT. It is translated as CASSLIGSFNSPLHF. The chain joins TRBV28 to TRBJ1-6; D uncertain. The V end was cut by 5 bases, the J end by 6 bases, with 14 bases between. This CDR3 is 15 amino acids long. Per the germline V gene, CDR1 is MDHEN and CDR2 is SYDVKM. Complete variable domain (other parts from reference TRBV28 and TRBJ1-6): DVKVTQSSRYLVKRTGEKVFLECVQDMDHENMFWYRQDPGLGLRLIYFSYDVKMKEKGDIPEGYSVSREKKERFSLILESASTNQTSMYLCASSLIGSFNSPLHFGNGTRLTVT.

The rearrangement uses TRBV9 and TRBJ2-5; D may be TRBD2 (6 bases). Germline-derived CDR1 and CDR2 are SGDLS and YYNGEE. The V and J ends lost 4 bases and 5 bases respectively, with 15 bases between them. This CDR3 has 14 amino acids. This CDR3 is CASSLGGRLETQYF. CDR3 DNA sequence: TGTGCCAGCAGCCTCGGGGGAAGGTTGGAGACCCAGTACTTC.

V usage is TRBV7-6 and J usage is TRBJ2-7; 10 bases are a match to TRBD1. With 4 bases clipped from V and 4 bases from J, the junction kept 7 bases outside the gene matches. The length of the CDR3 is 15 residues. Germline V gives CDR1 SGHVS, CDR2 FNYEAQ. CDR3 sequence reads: CASSSWDRGIYEQYV. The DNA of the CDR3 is TGTGCCAGCAGCTCATGGGACAGGGGTATATACGAGCAGTACGTC.

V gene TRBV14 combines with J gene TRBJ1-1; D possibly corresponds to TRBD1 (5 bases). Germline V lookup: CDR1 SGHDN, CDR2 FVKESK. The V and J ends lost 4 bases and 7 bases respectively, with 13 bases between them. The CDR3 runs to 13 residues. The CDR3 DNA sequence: TGTGCCAGCAGCCGTACCAGGGTGGGTGAAGCTTTCTTT. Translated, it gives CASSRTRVGEAFF.

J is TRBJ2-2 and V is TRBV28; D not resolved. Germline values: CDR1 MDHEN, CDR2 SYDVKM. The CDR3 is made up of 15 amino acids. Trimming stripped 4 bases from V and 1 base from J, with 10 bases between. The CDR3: CASSSRRMNTGELFF. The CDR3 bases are TGTGCCAGCAGTTCACGCAGGATGAACACCGGGGAGCTGTTTTTT.

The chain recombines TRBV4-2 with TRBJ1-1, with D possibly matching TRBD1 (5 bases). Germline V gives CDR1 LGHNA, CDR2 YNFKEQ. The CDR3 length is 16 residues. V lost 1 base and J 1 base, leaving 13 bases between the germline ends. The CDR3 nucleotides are TGTGCCAGCAGCCAAGGCGTGCAGGGCCGGAACACTGAAGCTTTCTTT. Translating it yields CASSQGVQGRNTEAFF.

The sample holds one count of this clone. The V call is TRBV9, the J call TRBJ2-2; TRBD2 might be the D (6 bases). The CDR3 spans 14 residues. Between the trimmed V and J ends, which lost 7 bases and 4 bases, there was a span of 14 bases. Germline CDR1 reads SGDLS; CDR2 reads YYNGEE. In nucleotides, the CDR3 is TGTGCCAGCCGGGGGAGTACGGTCACCGGGGAGCTGTTTTTT. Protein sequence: CASRGSTVTGELFF.

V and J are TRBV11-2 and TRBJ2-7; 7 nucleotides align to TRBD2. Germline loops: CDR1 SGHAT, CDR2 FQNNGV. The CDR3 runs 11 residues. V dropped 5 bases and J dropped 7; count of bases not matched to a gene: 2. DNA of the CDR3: TGTGCCAGCAGCCACGGGGGGGAGCAGTACTTC. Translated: CASSHGGEQYF.

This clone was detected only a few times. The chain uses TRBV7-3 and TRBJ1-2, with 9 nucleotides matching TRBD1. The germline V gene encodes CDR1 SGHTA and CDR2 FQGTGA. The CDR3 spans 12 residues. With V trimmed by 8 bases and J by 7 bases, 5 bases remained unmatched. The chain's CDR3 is CASGDRVFGYTF. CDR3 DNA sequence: TGTGCCAGCGGGGACAGGGTTTTTGGCTACACCTTC.

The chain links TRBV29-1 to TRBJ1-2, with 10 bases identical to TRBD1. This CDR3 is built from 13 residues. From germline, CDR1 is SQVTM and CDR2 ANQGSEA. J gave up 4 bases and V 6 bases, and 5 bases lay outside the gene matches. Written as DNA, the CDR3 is TGCAGCGTAGGACAGGGGGAAGGCTATGGCTACACCTTC. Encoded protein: CSVGQGEGYGYTF.

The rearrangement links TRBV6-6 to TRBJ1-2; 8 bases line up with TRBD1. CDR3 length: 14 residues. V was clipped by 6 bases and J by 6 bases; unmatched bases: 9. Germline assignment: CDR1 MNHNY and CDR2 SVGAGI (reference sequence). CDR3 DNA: TGTGCCAGCAGGCCGTACCTGACAGGGGATGGCTACACCTTC. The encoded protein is CASRPYLTGDGYTF.

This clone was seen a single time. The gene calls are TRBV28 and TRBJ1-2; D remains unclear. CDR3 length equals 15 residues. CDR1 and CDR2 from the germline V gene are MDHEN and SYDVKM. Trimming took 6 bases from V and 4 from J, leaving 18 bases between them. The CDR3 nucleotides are TGTGCCAGCAGCTTGGTTCGTTTACAGAGCTATGGCTACACCTTC. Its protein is CASSLVRLQSYGYTF.

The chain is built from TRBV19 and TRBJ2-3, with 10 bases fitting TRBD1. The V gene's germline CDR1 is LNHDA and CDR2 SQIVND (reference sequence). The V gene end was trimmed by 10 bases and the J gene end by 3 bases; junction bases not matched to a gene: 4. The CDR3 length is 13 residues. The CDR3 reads CATRTGGTDTQYF. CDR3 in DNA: TGTGCCACCCGGACAGGGGGGACAGATACGCAGTATTTT.

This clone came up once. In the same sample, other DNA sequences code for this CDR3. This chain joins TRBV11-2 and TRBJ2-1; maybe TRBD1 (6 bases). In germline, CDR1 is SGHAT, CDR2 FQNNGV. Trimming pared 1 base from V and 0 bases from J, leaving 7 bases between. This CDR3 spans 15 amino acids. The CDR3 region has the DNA TGTGCCAGCAGCTTAGGAGGGGGCTCCTACAATGAGCAGTTCTTC. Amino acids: CASSLGGGSYNEQFF.

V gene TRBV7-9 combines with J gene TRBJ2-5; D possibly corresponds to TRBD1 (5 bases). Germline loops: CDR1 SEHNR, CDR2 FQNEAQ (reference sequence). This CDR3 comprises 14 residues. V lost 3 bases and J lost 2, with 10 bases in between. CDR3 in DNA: TGTGCCAGCAGCTTTCGCCAGGGACAAGAGACCCAGTACTTC. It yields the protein CASSFRQGQETQYF. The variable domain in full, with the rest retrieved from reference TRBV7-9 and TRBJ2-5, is DTGVSQNPRHKITKRGQNVTFRCDPISEHNRLYWYRQTLGQGPEFLTYFQNEAQLEKSRLLSDRFSAERPKGSFSTLEIQRTEQGDSAMYLCASSFRQGQETQYFGPGTRLLVL.

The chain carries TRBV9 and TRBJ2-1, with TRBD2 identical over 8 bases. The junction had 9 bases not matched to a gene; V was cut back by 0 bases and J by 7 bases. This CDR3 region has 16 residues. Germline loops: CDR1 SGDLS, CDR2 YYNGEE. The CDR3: CASSVDPAGVGNEQFF. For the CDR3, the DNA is TGTGCCAGCAGCGTAGACCCAGCGGGAGTCGGAAATGAGCAGTTCTTC.

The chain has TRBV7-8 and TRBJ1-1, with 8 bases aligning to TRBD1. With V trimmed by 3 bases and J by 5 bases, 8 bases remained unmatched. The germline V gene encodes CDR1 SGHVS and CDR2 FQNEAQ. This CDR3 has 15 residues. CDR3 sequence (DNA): TGTGCCAGCAGCTTTTTACCAGGGGGCGAGACTGAAGCTTTCTTT. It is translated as CASSFLPGGETEAFF.